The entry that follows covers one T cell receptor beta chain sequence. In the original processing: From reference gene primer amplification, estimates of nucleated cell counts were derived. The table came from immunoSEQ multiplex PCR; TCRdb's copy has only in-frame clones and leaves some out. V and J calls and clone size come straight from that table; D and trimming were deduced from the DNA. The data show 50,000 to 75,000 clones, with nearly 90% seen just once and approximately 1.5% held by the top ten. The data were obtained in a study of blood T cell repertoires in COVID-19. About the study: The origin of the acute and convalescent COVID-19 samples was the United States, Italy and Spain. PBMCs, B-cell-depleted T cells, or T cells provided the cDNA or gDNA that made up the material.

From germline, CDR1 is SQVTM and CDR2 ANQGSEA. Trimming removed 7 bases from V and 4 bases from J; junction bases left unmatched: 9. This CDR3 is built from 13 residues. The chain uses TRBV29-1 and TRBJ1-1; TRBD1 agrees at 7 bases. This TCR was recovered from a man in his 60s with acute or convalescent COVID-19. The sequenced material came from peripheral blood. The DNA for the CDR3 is TGCAGCGCCAAGCAGGGGGAGAGCACTGAAGCTTTCTTT. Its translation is CSAKQGESTEAFF.